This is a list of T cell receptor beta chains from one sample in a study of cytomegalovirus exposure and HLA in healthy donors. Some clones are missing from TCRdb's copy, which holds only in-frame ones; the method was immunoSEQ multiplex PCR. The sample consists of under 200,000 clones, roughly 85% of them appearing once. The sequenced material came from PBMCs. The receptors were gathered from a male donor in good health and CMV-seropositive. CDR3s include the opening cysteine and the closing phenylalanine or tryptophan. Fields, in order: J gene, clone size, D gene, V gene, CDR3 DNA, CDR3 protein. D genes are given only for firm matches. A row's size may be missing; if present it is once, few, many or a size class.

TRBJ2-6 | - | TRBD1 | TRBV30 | TGTGCCTGGATTCCAGGGGGCGCGACTCCCGCTGGGGCCAACGTCCTGACTTTC | CAWIPGGATPAGANVLTF
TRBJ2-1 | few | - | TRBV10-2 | TGCGCCACGGTCCGGGAGACCAATGAGCAGTTCTTC | CATVRETNEQFF
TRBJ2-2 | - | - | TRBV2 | TGTGCCAGCTTGGGGGGGGGCCCCACCGGGGAGCTGTTTTTT | CASLGGGPTGELFF
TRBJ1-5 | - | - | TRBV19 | TGTGCCAGTAGTATGTTGGCTCAGATAACCAATCAGCCCCAGCATTTT | CASSMLAQITNQPQHF
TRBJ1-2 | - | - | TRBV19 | TGTGCCAGTAGTATAAGAACCAGTTCTAACTATGGCTACACCTTC | CASSIRTSSNYGYTF
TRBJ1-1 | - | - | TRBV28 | TGTGCCAGCAGTCCCTCAGACAGAGACACTGAAGCTTTCTTT | CASSPSDRDTEAFF
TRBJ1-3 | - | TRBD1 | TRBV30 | TGTGCCTGGAGGAGCCGGACAGGTGGAAACACCATATATTTT | CAWRSRTGGNTIYF
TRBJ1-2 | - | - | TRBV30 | TGTGCCTGGAGTGTTCCGGGTTTAGCTAACTATGGCTACACCTTC | CAWSVPGLANYGYTF
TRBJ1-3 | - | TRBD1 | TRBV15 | TGTGCCACCAGCAGAGTTGGGACAGGGGGCGTTGGAAACACCATATATTTT | CATSRVGTGGVGNTIYF
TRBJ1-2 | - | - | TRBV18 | TGTGCCAGCTCACCCGATAGAGAGTATGGCTACACCTTC | CASSPDREYGYTF
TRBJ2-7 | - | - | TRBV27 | TGTGCCAGCAGTTTATCCCCGGGAAGCTACGAGCAGTACTTC | CASSLSPGSYEQYF
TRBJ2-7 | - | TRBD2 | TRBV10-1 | TGCGCCAGCAATAGACTAGCGGAGACCAGTGGGTCCTACGAGCAGTACTTC | CASNRLAETSGSYEQYF
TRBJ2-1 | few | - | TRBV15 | TGTGCCACCAGCAGAGATTATGGGCCCGACAACAATGAGCAGTTCTTC | CATSRDYGPDNNEQFF
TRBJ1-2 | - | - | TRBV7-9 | TGTGCCAGCAGAGCGAGGACAGTTGGTGGCTACACCTTC | CASRARTVGGYTF
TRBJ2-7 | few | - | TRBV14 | TGTGCCAGCAGCCGGAGAACGATCTACGAGCAGTACTTC | CASSRRTIYEQYF
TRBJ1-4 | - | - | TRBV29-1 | TGCAGCGCAAGTCCGCTACAGGCAACTAATGAAAAACTGTTTTTT | CSASPLQATNEKLFF
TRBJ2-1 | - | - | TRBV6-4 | TGTGCCAGCAGTGGAGTCGAGGGCTTGAATGAGCAGTTCTTC | CASSGVEGLNEQFF
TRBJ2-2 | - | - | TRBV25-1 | TGTGCCAGCCTTTCTGATTGGGGACTCGCCACCGGGGAGCTGTTTTTT | CASLSDWGLATGELFF
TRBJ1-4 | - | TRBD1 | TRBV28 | TGTGCCAGCAGTTCGGGACAGGGGTTGGTATTGGGTGAAAAACTGTTTTTT | CASSSGQGLVLGEKLFF
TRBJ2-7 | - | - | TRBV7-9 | TGTGCCAGCAGCTTAGGAGACACTTTGTTCTACGAGCAGTACTTC | CASSLGDTLFYEQYF
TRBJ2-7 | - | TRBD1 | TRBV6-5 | TGTGCCAGCAGGGACAGGGCCAGTAGGAACGAGCAGTACTTC | CASRDRASRNEQYF
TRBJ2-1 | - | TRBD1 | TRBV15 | TGTGCCACCAGCAGACTGACGGGACAGAACTTCAATGAGCAGTTCTTC | CATSRLTGQNFNEQFF
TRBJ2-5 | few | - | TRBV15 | TGTGCCACCAGCAGAGGAGTTTCGGAGACCCAGTACTTC | CATSRGVSETQYF
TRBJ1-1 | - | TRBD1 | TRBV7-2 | TGTGCCAGCAGCCCGACAGGGGGACGGACTGAAGCTTTCTTT | CASSPTGGRTEAFF
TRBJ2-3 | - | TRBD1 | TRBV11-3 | TGTGCCAGCAGCCGGGGACAGAGAACTAGCACAGATACGCAGTATTTT | CASSRGQRTSTDTQYF
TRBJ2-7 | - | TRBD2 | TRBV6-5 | TGTGCCAGCAGAGGGACTAGCGGACGTTACGAGCAGTACTTC | CASRGTSGRYEQYF
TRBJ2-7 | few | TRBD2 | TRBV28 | TGTGCCAGCGCTAGGGCGGGAGGGCCCCACGAGCAGTACTTC | CASARAGGPHEQYF
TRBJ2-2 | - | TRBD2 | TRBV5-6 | TGTGCCAGCAGCTTGCAAATCCCCCTAGCGGTAGGTCGGGAGCTGTTTTTT | CASSLQIPLAVGRELFF
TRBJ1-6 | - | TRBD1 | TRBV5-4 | TGTGCCAGCAGCTCGATAGCGGACAGGGTGGGTTCACCCCTCCACTTT | CASSSIADRVGSPLHF
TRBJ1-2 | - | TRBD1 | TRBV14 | TGTGCCAGCAGCTTTAACCCGGAGACAGGGGTAGCCTACACCTTC | CASSFNPETGVAYTF
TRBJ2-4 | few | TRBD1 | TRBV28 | TGTGCCGTACAAACAGGGGCGAAAAACATTCAGTACTTC | CAVQTGAKNIQYF
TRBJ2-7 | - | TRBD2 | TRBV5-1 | TGCGCCAGCAGCCCTGGGACTAGCGGGAGCTACTACGAGCAGTACTTC | CASSPGTSGSYYEQYF
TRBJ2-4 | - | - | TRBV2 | TGTGCCAGCAGTGAACTACGGGACATTCTAGCCAAAAACATTCAGTACTTC | CASSELRDILAKNIQYF
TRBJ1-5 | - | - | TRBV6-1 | TGTGCCAGCAGTGGGGTCCTGCAGGGGAATCAGCCCCAGCATTTT | CASSGVLQGNQPQHF
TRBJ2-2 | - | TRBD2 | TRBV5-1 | TGCGCCAGCAGCTTACTACTAGCGGGGGGGCGGTCCCCCGGGGAGCTGTTTTTT | CASSLLLAGGRSPGELFF
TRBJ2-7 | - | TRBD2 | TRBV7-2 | TGTGCCAGCAGCGTCACAGCGGGGGGTCCCTACGAGCAGTACTTC | CASSVTAGGPYEQYF
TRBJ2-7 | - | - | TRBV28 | TGTGCCAGCAGTTCCTATAGCGGTTTCTACGAGCAGTACTTC | CASSSYSGFYEQYF
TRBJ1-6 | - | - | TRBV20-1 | TGCAGTGCCCAAAGCGATTCACCCCTCCACTTT | CSAQSDSPLHF
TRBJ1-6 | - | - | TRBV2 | TGTGCCAGCAGGACTATGGCAGGACTGAATTCACCCCTCCACTTT | CASRTMAGLNSPLHF
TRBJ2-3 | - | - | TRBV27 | TGTGCCAGCGCCGGGGGGCCAGGTACGCAGTATTTT | CASAGGPGTQYF
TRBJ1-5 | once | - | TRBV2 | TGTGCCAGCAGCGACGGGGGACCCAATCAGCCCCAGCATTTT | CASSDGGPNQPQHF
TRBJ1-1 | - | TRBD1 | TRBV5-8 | TGTGCCAGCAGCAACAGGGGGTGGCGGACTGAAGCTTTCTTT | CASSNRGWRTEAFF
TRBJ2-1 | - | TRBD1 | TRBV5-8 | TGTGCCATCAGAGGGGGCGGCTCGATCAATGAGCAGTTCTTC | CAIRGGGSINEQFF
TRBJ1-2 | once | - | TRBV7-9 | TGTGCCAGCAGCCCTATGGGGCACAATGGCTACACCTTC | CASSPMGHNGYTF
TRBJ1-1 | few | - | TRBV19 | TGTGCCAGTAGTATGAGGAGGGGAGTATTTTCCACTGAAGCTTTCTTT | CASSMRRGVFSTEAFF
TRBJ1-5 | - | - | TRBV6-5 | TGTGCCAGCAGTTTCGAGTACAATCAGCCCCAGCATTTT | CASSFEYNQPQHF
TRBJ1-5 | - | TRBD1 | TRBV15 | TGTGCCACCAGCAGGGGGGCGAGGGGGCGGAATCAGCCCCAGCATTTT | CATSRGARGRNQPQHF
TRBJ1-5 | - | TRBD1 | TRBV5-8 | TGTGCCAGCAGCGCGCAGAGGGGGCGCGCCCCCATGGCCCAGCATTTT | CASSAQRGRAPMAQHF
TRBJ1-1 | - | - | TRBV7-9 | TGTGCCAGCAGCTTCGCCCCGAGTACCAACACTGAAGCTTTCTTT | CASSFAPSTNTEAFF
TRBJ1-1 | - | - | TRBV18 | TGTGCCAGCTCACCACGCGGGGGATGGAACACTGAAGCTTTCTTT | CASSPRGGWNTEAFF
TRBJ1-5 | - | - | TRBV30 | TGTGCCTGGAGTGTTGCGGGGGATCAGCCCCAGCATTTT | CAWSVAGDQPQHF
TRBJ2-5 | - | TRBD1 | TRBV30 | TGTGCCTGGAATCTCCGGGACAGAGGGTTCCAAGAGACCCAGTACTTC | CAWNLRDRGFQETQYF
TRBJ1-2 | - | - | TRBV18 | TGTGCCAGCTCACCGGAAACAGAATACTATGGCTACACCTTC | CASSPETEYYGYTF
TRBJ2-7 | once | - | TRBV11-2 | TGTGCCAGCAGCTTCGCCCACCTAGGAGCTGCTTCCTACGAGCAGTACTTC | CASSFAHLGAASYEQYF
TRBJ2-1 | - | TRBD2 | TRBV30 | TGTGCCTGGAGTGTACAGCAACTAGCGGGAGTGAGAGAGCAGTTCTTC | CAWSVQQLAGVREQFF
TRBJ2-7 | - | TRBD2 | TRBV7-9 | TGTGCCAGCAGCTTGGGGCCACTAGCGGGGCCATCCGCCGAGCAGTACTTC | CASSLGPLAGPSAEQYF
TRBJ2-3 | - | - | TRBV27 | TGTGCCAGCAGGGGACAGGGAAAACGGGGGGGCACAAAAGTAGATACGCAGTATTTT | CASRGQGKRGGTKVDTQYF